These 21 T cell receptor beta chains originate from one sample sequenced in a study of cytomegalovirus exposure and HLA in healthy donors. Repertoires were generated with immunoSEQ multiplex PCR, while TCRdb's copy carries only in-frame clones and drops some. The sample has approximately 150,000 clones, around nine tenths seen once. The sample was PBMCs. The receptor source for this set is a woman in her twenties or thirties in good health and CMV-seronegative.

The chain joins TRBV11-2 to TRBJ1-1, with a tentative D call TRBD1 (5 bases). With 1 base removed from V and 12 bases from J, the gap between germline ends came to 18 bases. The germline gives CDR1 SGHAT, CDR2 FQNNGV. The length of the CDR3 is 14 residues. CDR3 amino acids: CASSLGGRQHSTFF. The CDR3, as DNA: TGTGCCAGCAGCTTAGGGGGCCGACAGCATTCAACTTTCTTT.

This clone was counted once. The rearrangement joins TRBV5-1 to TRBJ2-3, with TRBD2 matching 10 bases. The V and J ends lost 2 bases and 5 bases, in that order; junction bases with no gene match: 2. The CDR3 is 14 residues long. The germline CDR1 and CDR2 sequences are SGHRS and YFSETQ. CDR3 DNA: TGCGCCAGCAGCTTCGGGACTAGCGTAGATACGCAGTATTTT. Residues: CASSFGTSVDTQYF.

This clone appeared a single time. The chain joins TRBV6-6 to TRBJ2-2, with TRBD1 as a possible D gene (6 bases). Germline V lookup: CDR1 MNHNY, CDR2 SVGAGI (reference sequence). Deletions cut 8 bases from V and 5 bases from J, with 12 bases between. CDR3 size: 13 residues. The chain's CDR3 is CASGNRDTGELFF. CDR3 bases: TGTGCCAGCGGCAACAGGGATACCGGGGAGCTGTTTTTT.

V gene TRBV4-1 combines with J gene TRBJ2-7; 10 nucleotides align to TRBD1. Germline V gene sequence: CDR1 MGHRA, CDR2 YSYEKL. This CDR3 is built from 15 residues. Trimming at V came to 2 bases and at J to 5 bases, leaving 6 bases not matched to a gene. For the CDR3, the DNA is TGCGCCAGCAGCCAAATTGGGACAGGGGTGGACGAGCAGTACTTC. This encodes CASSQIGTGVDEQYF.

This clone was seen a single time. This chain joins TRBV5-1 and TRBJ2-7, with D maybe TRBD1 (6 bases). V lost 5 bases and J 0 bases, leaving 12 bases between the germline ends. CDR3 length: 14 amino acids. Germline lookup yields CDR1 SGHRS and CDR2 YFSETQ. CDR3 bases: TGCGCCAGCAGAACAGGGACAAACTCCTACGAGCAGTACTTC. The encoded protein is CASRTGTNSYEQYF.

The gene calls are TRBV5-6 and TRBJ2-1; D might be TRBD1 (5 bases). The CDR3 runs 19 residues. The germline V gene has CDR1 SGHDT and CDR2 YYEEEE. V was shortened by 3 bases and J by 0 bases, with 22 bases between the two germline ends. CDR3 amino acids: CASSSWAGSGESSYNEQFF. Here the CDR3 DNA reads TGTGCCAGCAGCTCTTGGGCAGGGTCCGGAGAAAGCTCCTACAATGAGCAGTTCTTC.

The V call is TRBV19, the J call TRBJ2-7; D not resolved. V lost 1 base and J 0 bases, leaving 4 bases between the germline ends. Germline V gene data show CDR1 as LNHDA and CDR2 as SQIVND (reference sequence). CDR3 length equals 13 residues. The CDR3 bases are TGTGCCAGTAGTATAGCTGTCTCCTACGAGCAGTACTTC. Protein product: CASSIAVSYEQYF.

This clone appeared once. J is TRBJ2-7 and V is TRBV6-1; 8 bases are a match to TRBD2. CDR3 size: 15 residues. Germline loops: CDR1 MNHNS, CDR2 SASEGT. The junction had 7 bases not matched to a gene; V was cut back by 1 base and J by 5 bases. The chain's CDR3 is CASSEGGTSFDEQYF. CDR3 coding DNA: TGTGCCAGCAGTGAAGGAGGGACTAGTTTCGACGAGCAGTACTTC.

A note on this clone: The sample holds other DNA sequences that translate to the same CDR3. This chain joins TRBV6-1 and TRBJ2-2; a possible D gene is TRBD2 (5 bases). CDR1 and CDR2 (germline): MNHNS, SASEGT. The CDR3 contains 16 residues. Trimming shortened V by 1 base and J by 0 bases, and 9 bases separated the two germline ends. For the CDR3, the DNA is TGTGCCAGCAGTGAAGGAGGCGGGTCGAACACCGGGGAGCTGTTTTTT. Translated, it gives CASSEGGGSNTGELFF.

V gene TRBV9 combines with J gene TRBJ2-1, with TRBD2 matching 8 bases. The germline V gene encodes CDR1 SGDLS and CDR2 YYNGEE. J lost 9 bases, V lost 2 bases, and 10 bases had no gene match. The CDR3 has 15 residues. Here the CDR3 DNA reads TGTGCCAGCAGCGTTATCGGGACTAGTATTACTGAGCAGTTCTTC. Its protein is CASSVIGTSITEQFF.

V is TRBV11-2 and J is TRBJ2-7, with D possibly TRBD1 on 5 matching bases. There are 16 residues in the CDR3. V lost 5 bases and J 3 bases, leaving 20 bases between the germline ends. From germline, CDR1 is SGHAT and CDR2 FQNNGV. The CDR3 loop reads CASSTTPQDPSYEQYF. As DNA, the CDR3 is TGTGCCAGCAGCACGACCCCACAGGACCCCAGCTACGAGCAGTACTTC.

This clone was observed a single time. The J gene is TRBJ2-5, the V gene TRBV30, with D maybe TRBD2 (6 bases). The CDR3 totals 12 residues. V was trimmed by 1 base and J by 5 bases, leaving 8 bases between them. CDR1 and CDR2 (germline): GTSNPN, SVGIG (reference sequence). The DNA for the CDR3 is TGTGCCTGGAGTGAGGGAGGCGAGACCCAGTACTTC. It codes for CAWSEGGETQYF.

The rearrangement links TRBV27 to TRBJ1-4; no clear D. From germline, CDR1 is MNHEY and CDR2 SMNVEV (reference sequence). Trimming took 5 bases from V and 4 from J, leaving 14 bases between them. This CDR3 spans 15 amino acids. The CDR3 DNA follows: TGTGCCAGCAGTACGCAGTGGACTAATAATGAAAAACTGTTTTTT. This encodes CASSTQWTNNEKLFF.

This clone was observed once. The rearrangement joins TRBV30 to TRBJ1-6; D remains unclear. CDR1 and CDR2 from the germline V gene are GTSNPN and SVGIG (reference sequence). Trimming cost V 4 bases and J 7 bases, with 20 bases left between them. This CDR3 comprises 16 residues. The CDR3, as DNA: TGTGCCTGGACGCGGCAGACCGAGAGGCAAAATTCACCCCTCCACTTT. This encodes CAWTRQTERQNSPLHF.

The chain combines TRBV6-1 with TRBJ1-1; D may be TRBD1 (6 bases). The CDR3 has 15 residues. Trimming removed 0 bases from V and 6 bases from J, with 14 bases in between. From germline, CDR1 is MNHNS and CDR2 SASEGT. The DNA for the CDR3 is TGTGCCAGCAGTGAAGCAGCGGGGGGCGTAGCTGAAGCTTTCTTT. It specifies CASSEAAGGVAEAFF.

The gene calls are TRBV2 and TRBJ2-7; D gene uncertain. The length of the CDR3 is 13 residues. V was clipped by 1 base and J by 3 bases, with 7 bases between them. CDR1 is SNHLY and CDR2 is FYNNEI in the germline V gene. Here the CDR3 reads CASSEGAFYEQYF. For the CDR3, the DNA is TGTGCCAGCAGTGAAGGGGCTTTCTACGAGCAGTACTTC.

The chain couples TRBV7-8 to TRBJ1-3, with 9 bases that match TRBD1. Germline values: CDR1 SGHVS, CDR2 FQNEAQ. The junction had 5 bases not matched to a gene; V was cut back by 3 bases and J by 2 bases. This CDR3 region has 16 residues. In DNA, the CDR3 is TGTGCCAGCAGCTTGGGACAGGGAGAGGCTGGAAACACCATATATTTT. Its protein product is CASSLGQGEAGNTIYF.

This sequence joins TRBV13 and TRBJ2-3; D uncertain. Germline assignment: CDR1 PRHDT and CDR2 FYEKMQ (reference sequence). The CDR3 has 15 amino acids. V was clipped by 0 bases and J by 2 bases, with 9 bases between them. The CDR3 is CASSLGAEITDTQYF. CDR3 DNA sequence: TGTGCCAGCAGCTTAGGTGCGGAGATCACAGATACGCAGTATTTT. Full variable domain (outside the CDR3, taken from reference TRBV13 and TRBJ2-3): AAGVIQSPRHLIKEKRETATLKCYPIPRHDTVYWYQQGPGQDPQFLISFYEKMQSDKGSIPDRFSAQQFSDYHSELNMSSLELGDSALYFCASSLGAEITDTQYFGPGTRLTVL.

The chain has TRBV30 and TRBJ2-6, with 7 positions matching TRBD1. The CDR3 consists of 15 residues. Germline V CDR1 and CDR2: GTSNPN, SVGIG (reference sequence). J was trimmed by 5 bases and V by 4 bases; bases with no gene match: 8. CDR3 region: CAWNTGERRANVLTF. The CDR3 DNA reads as TGTGCCTGGAATACAGGGGAGCGGAGGGCCAACGTCCTGACTTTC.

The V call is TRBV2, the J call TRBJ2-3; 8 bases align to TRBD2. This CDR3 has 14 residues. Germline trimming cut 5 bases from V and 4 bases from J; bases unmatched to any gene: 5. CDR1 and CDR2 (germline): SNHLY, FYNNEI. The CDR3 here is CASSTGLVADTQYF. CDR3 bases: TGTGCCAGCAGTACGGGACTAGTCGCAGATACGCAGTATTTT.

The rearrangement uses TRBV6-1 and TRBJ1-2; no clear D gene. The germline V and J ends were trimmed by 4 bases and 6 bases, with 12 bases remaining between them. Germline assignment: CDR1 MNHNS and CDR2 SASEGT. CDR3 length: 13 amino acids. In DNA, the CDR3 is TGTGCCAGCAGTGTGACGGAGGGAAATGGCTACACCTTC. Translating gives CASSVTEGNGYTF.